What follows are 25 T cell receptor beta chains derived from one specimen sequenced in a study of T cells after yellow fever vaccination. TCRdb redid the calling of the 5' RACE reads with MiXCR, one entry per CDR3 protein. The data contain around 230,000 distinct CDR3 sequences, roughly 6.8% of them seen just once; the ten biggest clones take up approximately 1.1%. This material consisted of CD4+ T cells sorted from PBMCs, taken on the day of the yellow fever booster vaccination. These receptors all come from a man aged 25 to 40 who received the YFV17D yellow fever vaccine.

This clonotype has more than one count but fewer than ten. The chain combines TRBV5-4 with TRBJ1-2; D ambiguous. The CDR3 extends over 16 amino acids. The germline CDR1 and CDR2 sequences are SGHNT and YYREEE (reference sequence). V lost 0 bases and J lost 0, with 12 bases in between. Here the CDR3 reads CASSLVPGSANYGYTF. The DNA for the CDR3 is TGTGCCAGCAGCTTGGTTCCGGGGAGCGCTAACTATGGCTACACCTTC. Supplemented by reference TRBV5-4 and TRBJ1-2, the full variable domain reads ETGVTQSPTHLIKTRGQQVTLRCSSQSGHNTVSWYQQALGQGPQFIFQYYREEENGRGNFPPRFSGLQFPNYSSELNVNALELDDSALYLCASSLVPGSANYGYTFGSGTRLTVV.

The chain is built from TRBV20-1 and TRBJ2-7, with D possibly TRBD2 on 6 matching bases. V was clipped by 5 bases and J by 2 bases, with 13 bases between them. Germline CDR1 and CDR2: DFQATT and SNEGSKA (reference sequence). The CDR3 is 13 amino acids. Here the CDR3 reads CSAETSSPYEQYF. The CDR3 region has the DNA TGCAGTGCTGAAACTAGCTCCCCCTACGAGCAGTACTTC.

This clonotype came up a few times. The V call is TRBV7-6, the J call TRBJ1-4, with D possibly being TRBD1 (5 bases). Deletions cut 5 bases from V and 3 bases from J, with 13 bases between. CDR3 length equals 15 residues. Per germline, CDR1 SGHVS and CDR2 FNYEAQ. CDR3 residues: CASSTWGMPNEKLFF. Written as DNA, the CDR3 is TGTGCCAGCAGCACCTGGGGCATGCCTAATGAAAAACTGTTTTTT.

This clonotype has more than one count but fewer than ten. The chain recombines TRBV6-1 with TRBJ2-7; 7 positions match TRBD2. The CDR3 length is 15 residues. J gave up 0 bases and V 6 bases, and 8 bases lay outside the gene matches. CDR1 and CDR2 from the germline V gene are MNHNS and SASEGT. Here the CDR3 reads CASRPSGTSSYEQYF. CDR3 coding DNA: TGTGCCAGCAGACCGAGCGGGACCAGCTCCTACGAGCAGTACTTC.

CDR3 sequence reads: CASSYSTGQRETQYF. As DNA, the CDR3 is TGTGCCAGCAGTTACTCGACGGGCCAGCGAGAGACCCAGTACTTC. The chain joins TRBV6-5 to TRBJ2-5; no clear D. V was pared by 0 bases and J by 4 bases, with 12 bases between. The CDR3 has 15 amino acids. The germline V gene has CDR1 MNHEY and CDR2 SVGAGI.

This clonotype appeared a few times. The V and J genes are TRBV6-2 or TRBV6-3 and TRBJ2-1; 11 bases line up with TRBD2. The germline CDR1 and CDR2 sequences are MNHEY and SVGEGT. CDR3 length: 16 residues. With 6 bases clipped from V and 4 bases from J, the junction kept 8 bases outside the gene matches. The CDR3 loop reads CASSPMGLAVYNEQFF. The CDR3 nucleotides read TGTGCCAGCAGCCCCATGGGACTAGCGGTATACAATGAGCAGTTCTTC.

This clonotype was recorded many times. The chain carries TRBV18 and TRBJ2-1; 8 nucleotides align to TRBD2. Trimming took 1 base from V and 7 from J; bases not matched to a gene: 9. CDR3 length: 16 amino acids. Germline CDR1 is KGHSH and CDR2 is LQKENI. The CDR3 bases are TGTGCCAGCTCACCACGCTCAGGACTAGCATATAATGAGCAGTTCTTC. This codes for CASSPRSGLAYNEQFF.

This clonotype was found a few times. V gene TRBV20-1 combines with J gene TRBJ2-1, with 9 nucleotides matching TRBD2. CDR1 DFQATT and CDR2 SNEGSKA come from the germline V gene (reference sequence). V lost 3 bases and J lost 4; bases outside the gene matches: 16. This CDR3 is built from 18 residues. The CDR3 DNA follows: TGCAGTGCTAGTTTTTCGGGCGGGAGGGCAGGCCGGTACAATGAGCAGTTCTTC. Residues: CSASFSGGRAGRYNEQFF.

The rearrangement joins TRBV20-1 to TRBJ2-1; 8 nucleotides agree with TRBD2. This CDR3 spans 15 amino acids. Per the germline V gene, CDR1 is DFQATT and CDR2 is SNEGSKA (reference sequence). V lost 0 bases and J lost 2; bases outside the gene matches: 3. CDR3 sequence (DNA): TGCAGTGCTAGAGACGGACTAGCAGCCTACAATGAGCAGTTCTTC. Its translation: CSARDGLAAYNEQFF.

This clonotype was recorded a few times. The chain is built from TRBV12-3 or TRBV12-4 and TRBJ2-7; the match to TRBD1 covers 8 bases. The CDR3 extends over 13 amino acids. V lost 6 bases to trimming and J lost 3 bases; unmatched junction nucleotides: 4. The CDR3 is CASRTGDSYEQYF. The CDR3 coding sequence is TGTGCCAGCAGGACAGGGGACAGCTACGAGCAGTACTTC.

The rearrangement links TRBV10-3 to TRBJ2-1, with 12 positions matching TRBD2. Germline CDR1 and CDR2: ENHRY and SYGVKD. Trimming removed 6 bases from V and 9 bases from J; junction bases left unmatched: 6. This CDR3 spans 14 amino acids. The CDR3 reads CAIRRLAGVGEQFF. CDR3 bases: TGTGCCATCAGGAGACTAGCGGGAGTAGGTGAGCAGTTCTTC.

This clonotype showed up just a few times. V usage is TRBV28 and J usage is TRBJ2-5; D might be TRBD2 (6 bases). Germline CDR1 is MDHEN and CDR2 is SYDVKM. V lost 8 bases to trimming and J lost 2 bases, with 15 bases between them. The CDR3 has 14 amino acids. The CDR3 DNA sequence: TGTGCCAGCGTCCGGGCGGGAAGGCAAGAGACCCAGTACTTC. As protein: CASVRAGRQETQYF. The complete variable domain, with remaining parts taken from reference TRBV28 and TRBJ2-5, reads DVKVTQSSRYLVKRTGEKVFLECVQDMDHENMFWYRQDPGLGLRLIYFSYDVKMKEKGDIPEGYSVSREKKERFSLILESASTNQTSMYLCASVRAGRQETQYFGPGTRLLVL.

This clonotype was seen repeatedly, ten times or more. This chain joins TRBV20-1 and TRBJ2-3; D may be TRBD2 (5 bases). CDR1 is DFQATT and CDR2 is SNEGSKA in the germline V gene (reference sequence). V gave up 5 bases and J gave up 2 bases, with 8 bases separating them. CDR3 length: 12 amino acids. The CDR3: CSAARDTDTQYF. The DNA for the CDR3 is TGCAGTGCTGCACGGGACACAGATACGCAGTATTTT.

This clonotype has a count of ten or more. The DNA of the CDR3 is TGTGCCAGCAGCCACCTGGGGGTCGGGACCACCTACAATGAGCAGTTCTTC. It yields the protein CASSHLGVGTTYNEQFF. The J gene is TRBJ2-1, the V gene TRBV6-5; D is perhaps TRBD1 or TRBD2 (5 bases each). Germline CDR1 reads MNHEY; CDR2 reads SVGAGI. V lost 6 bases to trimming and J lost 2 bases, with 20 bases between them. The CDR3 sequence is 17 residues long.

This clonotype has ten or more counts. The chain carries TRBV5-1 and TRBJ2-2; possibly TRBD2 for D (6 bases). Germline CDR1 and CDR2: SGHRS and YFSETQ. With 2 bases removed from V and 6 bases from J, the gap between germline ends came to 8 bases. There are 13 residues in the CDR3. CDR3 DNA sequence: TGCGCCAGCAGCTTAACGGGAGCCGGGGAGCTGTTTTTT. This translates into CASSLTGAGELFF.

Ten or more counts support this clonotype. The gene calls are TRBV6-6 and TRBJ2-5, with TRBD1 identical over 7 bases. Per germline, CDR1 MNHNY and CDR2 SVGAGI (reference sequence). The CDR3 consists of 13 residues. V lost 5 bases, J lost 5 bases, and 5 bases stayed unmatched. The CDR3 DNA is TGTGCCAGCAGTACACAGGGGAAGGAGACCCAGTACTTC. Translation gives CASSTQGKETQYF.

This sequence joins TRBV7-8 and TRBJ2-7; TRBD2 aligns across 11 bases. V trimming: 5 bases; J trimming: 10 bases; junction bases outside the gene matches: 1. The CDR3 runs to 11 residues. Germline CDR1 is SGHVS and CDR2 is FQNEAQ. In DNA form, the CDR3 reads TGTGCCAGCAGCGGGACTAGCGGTCAGTACTTC. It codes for CASSGTSGQYF.

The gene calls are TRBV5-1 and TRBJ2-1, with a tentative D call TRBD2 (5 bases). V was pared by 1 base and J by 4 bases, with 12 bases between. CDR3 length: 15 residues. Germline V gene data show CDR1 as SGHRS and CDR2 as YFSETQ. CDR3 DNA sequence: TGCGCCAGCAGCTTGTCGGGCGGGCCTTACAATGAGCAGTTCTTC. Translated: CASSLSGGPYNEQFF.

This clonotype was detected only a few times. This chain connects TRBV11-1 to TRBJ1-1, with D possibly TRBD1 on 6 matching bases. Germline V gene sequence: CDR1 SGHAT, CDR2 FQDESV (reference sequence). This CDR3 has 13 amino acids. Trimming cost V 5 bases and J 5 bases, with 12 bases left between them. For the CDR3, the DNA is TGTGCCAGCAGCCTCTACAGGGAAACTGAAGCTTTCTTT. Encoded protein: CASSLYRETEAFF.

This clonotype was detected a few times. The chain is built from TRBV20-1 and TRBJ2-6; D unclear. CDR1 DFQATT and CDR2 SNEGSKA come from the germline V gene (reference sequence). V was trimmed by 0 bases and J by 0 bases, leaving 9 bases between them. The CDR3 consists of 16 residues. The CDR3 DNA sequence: TGCAGTGCTAGAGATTTTCAGCACTCTGGGGCCAACGTCCTGACTTTC. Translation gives CSARDFQHSGANVLTF.

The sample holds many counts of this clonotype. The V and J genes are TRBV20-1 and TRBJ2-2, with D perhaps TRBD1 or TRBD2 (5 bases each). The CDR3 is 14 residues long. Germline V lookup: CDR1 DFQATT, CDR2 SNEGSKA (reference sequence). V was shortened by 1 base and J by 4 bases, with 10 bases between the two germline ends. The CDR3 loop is CSARVGVSTGELFF. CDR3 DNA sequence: TGCAGTGCTAGAGTGGGGGTTAGCACCGGGGAGCTGTTTTTT.

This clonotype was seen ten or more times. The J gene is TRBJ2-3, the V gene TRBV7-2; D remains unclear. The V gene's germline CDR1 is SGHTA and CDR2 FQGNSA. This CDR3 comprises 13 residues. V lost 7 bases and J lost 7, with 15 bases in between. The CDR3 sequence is CASTVPLWNTQYF. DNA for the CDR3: TGTGCCAGCACCGTTCCACTGTGGAATACGCAGTATTTT.

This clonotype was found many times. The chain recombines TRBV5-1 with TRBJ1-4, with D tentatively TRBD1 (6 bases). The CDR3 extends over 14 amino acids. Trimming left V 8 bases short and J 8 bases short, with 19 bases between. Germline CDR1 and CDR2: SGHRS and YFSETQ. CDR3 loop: CARGATDRGEKLFF. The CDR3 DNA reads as TGCGCCAGAGGGGCGACGGACAGAGGCGAAAAACTGTTTTTT. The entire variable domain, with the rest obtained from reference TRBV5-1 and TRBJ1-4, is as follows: KAGVTQTPRYLIKTRGQQVTLSCSPISGHRSVSWYQQTPGQGLQFLFEYFSETQRNKGNFPGRFSGRQFSNSRSEMNVSTLELGDSALYLCARGATDRGEKLFFGSGTQLSVL.

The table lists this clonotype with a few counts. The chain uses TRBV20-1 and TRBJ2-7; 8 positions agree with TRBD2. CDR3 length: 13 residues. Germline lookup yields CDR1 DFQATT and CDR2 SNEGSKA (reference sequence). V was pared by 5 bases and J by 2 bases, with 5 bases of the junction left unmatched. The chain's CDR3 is CSASGTRPYEQYF. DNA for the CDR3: TGCAGTGCTTCCGGGACTAGGCCCTACGAGCAGTACTTC.

DNA of the CDR3: TGTGCCAGCAGCTTGACCAGCGGGCCTAGCACAGATACGCAGTATTTT. This codes for CASSLTSGPSTDTQYF. The chain combines TRBV5-4 with TRBJ2-3, with D perhaps TRBD2 (6 bases). The V end lost 1 base, the J end lost 0 bases, and 12 bases lay between the germline ends. The germline CDR1 and CDR2 sequences are SGHNT and YYREEE (reference sequence). The CDR3 contains 16 residues. Drawing the rest from reference TRBV5-4 and TRBJ2-3, the complete variable domain is ETGVTQSPTHLIKTRGQQVTLRCSSQSGHNTVSWYQQALGQGPQFIFQYYREEENGRGNFPPRFSGLQFPNYSSELNVNALELDDSALYLCASSLTSGPSTDTQYFGPGTRLTVL.